The rows below give T cell receptor beta chains drawn from one sample of a study of PD-1 blockade in classical Hodgkin lymphoma. Assay: immunoSEQ multiplex PCR; the TCRdb copy retains only in-frame clones and omits some. The table lists around 40,000 clones, around 80% of them singletons, with around 10% in the top ten. The material sequenced was peripheral blood mononuclear cells (PBMCs), taken before the fourth cycle of nivolumab. All receptors derive from a human donor with classical Hodgkin lymphoma. CDR3s include the opening cysteine and the closing phenylalanine or tryptophan. D genes are given only for firm matches. Not all rows give a size; the values are once, few, many and, for expanded clones, a class.

CDR3: CASSLDRGASTDTQYF
DNA: TGTGCCAGCAGCCTTGACAGGGGGGCTAGCACAGATACGCAGTATTTT
J: TRBJ2-3
size: .
V: TRBV5-6
D: TRBD1

CDR3: CASTPTADTQYF
DNA: TGTGCCAGCACACCCACGGCTGATACGCAGTATTTT
J: TRBJ2-3
size: few
V: TRBV6-1
D: .

CDR3: CAISGQVGETQYF
DNA: TGTGCCATCAGTGGCCAGGTAGGGGAGACCCAGTACTTC
J: TRBJ2-5
size: .
V: TRBV10-3
D: .

CDR3: CASSALGLADTDTQYF
DNA: TGTGCCAGCAGTGCCTTGGGACTAGCGGACACAGATACGCAGTATTTT
J: TRBJ2-3
size: .
V: TRBV6-1
D: TRBD2

CDR3: CASSGDDSLNYGYTF
DNA: TGTGCCAGCTCCGGAGACGATAGTCTAAACTATGGCTACACCTTC
J: TRBJ1-2
size: .
V: TRBV6-5
D: .

CDR3: CASSSGWEETQYF
DNA: TGTGCCAGCAGCTCCGGGTGGGAAGAGACCCAGTACTTC
J: TRBJ2-5
size: .
V: TRBV7-3
D: .

CDR3: CASSSSGGGETQYF
DNA: TGTGCCAGCAGCTCCAGCGGGGGTGGGGAGACCCAGTACTTC
J: TRBJ2-5
size: few
V: TRBV5-4
D: TRBD2

CDR3: CATLLQGRTDTQYF
DNA: TGTGCCACCCTTTTACAGGGGAGGACAGATACGCAGTATTTT
J: TRBJ2-3
size: .
V: TRBV5-4
D: .

CDR3: CASSGGRPYEQYF
DNA: TGTGCCAGCAGTGGAGGGAGGCCCTACGAGCAGTACTTC
J: TRBJ2-7
size: .
V: TRBV25-1
D: .

CDR3: CAISEGTLNGYTF
DNA: TGTGCCATCAGTGAGGGGACCCTGAATGGCTACACCTTC
J: TRBJ1-2
size: .
V: TRBV10-3
D: .

CDR3: CASSYVRENSPLHF
DNA: TGTGCCAGCAGTTACGTCCGAGAGAATTCACCCCTCCACTTT
J: TRBJ1-6
size: .
V: TRBV6-5
D: .

CDR3: CASSNGPNQPQHF
DNA: TGTGCCAGCAGCAACGGGCCCAATCAGCCCCAGCATTTT
J: TRBJ1-5
size: .
V: TRBV6-5
D: .

CDR3: CASARGWTNTGELFF
DNA: TGTGCCAGCGCCCGAGGGTGGACGAACACCGGGGAGCTGTTTTTT
J: TRBJ2-2
size: once
V: TRBV6-1
D: .

CDR3: CASSLGSGGVGRYNEQFF
DNA: TGTGCCAGCAGCTTAGGTAGCGGGGGGGTAGGCAGGTACAATGAGCAGTTCTTC
J: TRBJ2-1
size: few
V: TRBV11-2
D: TRBD2